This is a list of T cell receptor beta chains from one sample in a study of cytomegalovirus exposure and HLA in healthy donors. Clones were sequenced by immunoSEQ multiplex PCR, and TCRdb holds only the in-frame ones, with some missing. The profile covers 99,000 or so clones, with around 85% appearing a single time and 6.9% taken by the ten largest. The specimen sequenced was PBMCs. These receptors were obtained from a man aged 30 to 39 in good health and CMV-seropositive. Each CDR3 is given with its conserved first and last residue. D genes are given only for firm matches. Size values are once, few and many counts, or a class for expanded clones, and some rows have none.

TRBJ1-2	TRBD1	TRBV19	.	TGTGCCAGTCGGACAGGGGGCTTTGGCTACACCTTC	CASRTGGFGYTF
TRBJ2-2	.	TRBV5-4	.	TGTGCCAGCAGCGCCGCGTCGGGGAGAACCGGGGAGCTGTTTTTT	CASSAASGRTGELFF
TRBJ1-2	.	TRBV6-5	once	TGTGCCAGCAGTTACCGCCGAGGATATGGCTACACCTTC	CASSYRRGYGYTF
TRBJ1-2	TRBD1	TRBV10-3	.	TGTGCCATCAGTGAAGGCGGACAGGGGAACTATGGCTACACCTTC	CAISEGGQGNYGYTF
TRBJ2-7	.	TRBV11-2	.	TGTGCCAGCAGCTTATGGACAGTCAACGAGCAGTACTTC	CASSLWTVNEQYF
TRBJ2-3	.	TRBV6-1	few	TGTGCCAGCAGTGAGCAAAGAGCAGGGGATTTCACAGATACGCAGTATTTT	CASSEQRAGDFTDTQYF
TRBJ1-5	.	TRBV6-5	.	TGTGCCAGCAGTATTAACAGGGACAATCAGCCCCAGCATTTT	CASSINRDNQPQHF
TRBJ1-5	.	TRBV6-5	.	TGTGCCAGCAGTTACCTGACAGTTTATAGCAATCAGCCCCAGCATTTT	CASSYLTVYSNQPQHF
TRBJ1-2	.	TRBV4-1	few	TGCGCCAGCAGCCAAGATCCCGGGAGAAGGGGTGGCTACACCTTC	CASSQDPGRRGGYTF
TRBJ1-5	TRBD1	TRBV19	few	TGTGCCAGTAGTCACAGACAGGGTTTCGATCAGCCCCAGCATTTT	CASSHRQGFDQPQHF
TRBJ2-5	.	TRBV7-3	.	TGTGCCAGCAGCTTAACCCAGGGCGAGACCCAGTACTTC	CASSLTQGETQYF